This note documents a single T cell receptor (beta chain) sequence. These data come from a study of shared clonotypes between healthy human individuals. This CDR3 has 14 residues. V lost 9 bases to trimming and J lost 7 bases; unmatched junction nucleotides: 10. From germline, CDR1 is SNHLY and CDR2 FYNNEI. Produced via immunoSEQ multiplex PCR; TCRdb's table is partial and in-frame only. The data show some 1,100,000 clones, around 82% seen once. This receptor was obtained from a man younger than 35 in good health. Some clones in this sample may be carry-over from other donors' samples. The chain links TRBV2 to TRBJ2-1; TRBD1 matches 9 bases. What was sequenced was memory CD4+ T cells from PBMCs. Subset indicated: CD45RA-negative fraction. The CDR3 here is CARKTGGAWNEQFF. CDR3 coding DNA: TGTGCCAGGAAAACAGGGGGCGCGTGGAATGAGCAGTTCTTC.